Detailed here is one T cell receptor (beta chain). Its antigen is as yet unknown. RNA transcripts gave rise to amplified TCR beta CDR3 regions. Researchers ran a first-round RT-PCR on the TCR CDR3 using the HTBI primer set. TCRdb redid the calling of the multiplex PCR reads with MiXCR, one entry per CDR3 protein. The sample contains about 680,000 distinct CDR3 sequences, about a third of which appear only once. The V gene's germline CDR1 is LNHDA and CDR2 SQIVND (reference sequence). CDR3 length equals 16 residues. J gave up 0 bases and V 7 bases, and 9 bases lay outside the gene matches. The sample is drawn from a study of T cells in Graves' hyperthyroidism and ophthalmopathy. Study details: The initial diagnosis was the point when peripheral blood was collected, ahead of any treatment.

General study results and limits: Blood also carried most thyroid clonotypes expanded above 0.001.

Clinical symptoms, serum thyroxine, TRAb, thyroid ultrasound and orbital computed tomography established diagnosis. The PBMCs studied were ones that came from about 9.9 ml fresh peripheral blood. The sequence derives from a woman aged 35 to 49 with Graves' hyperthyroidism. The sequenced material came from blood. The chain recombines TRBV19 with TRBJ1-1, with TRBD1 identical over 9 bases. The CDR3 nucleotides are TGTGCCAGTATTCAAAGGGGGACAGGGTTGAACACTGAAGCTTTCTTT. This sequence encodes CASIQRGTGLNTEAFF.